Below, 32 T cell receptor beta chains from the same sample are listed, as sequenced in a study of blood T cell repertoires in COVID-19. TCRdb's table, derived via immunoSEQ multiplex PCR, lists solely in-frame clones and lacks some. Seen here are 58,000 or so clones, around 74% observed once, and the top ten hold under 30%. The sequenced material came from peripheral blood. All receptors derive from a woman aged 80 or over with acute or convalescent COVID-19.

The chain is built from TRBV7-3 and TRBJ2-1; TRBD2 matches 7 bases. Germline V gene data show CDR1 as SGHTA and CDR2 as FQGTGA. The junction had 8 bases not matched to a gene; V was cut back by 4 bases and J by 2 bases. This CDR3 has 16 amino acids. In DNA form, the CDR3 reads TGTGCCAGCAGCTCTGGGGCAGCGGGGACCTACAATGAGCAGTTCTTC. This translates into CASSSGAAGTYNEQFF.

The chain has TRBV6-5 and TRBJ1-6; D unresolved. Germline CDR1 MNHEY, CDR2 SVGAGI. Trimming shortened V by 0 bases and J by 5 bases, and 11 bases separated the two germline ends. The CDR3 is 16 residues long. Written as DNA, the CDR3 is TGTGCCAGCAGTTACTCGATGTGGCATAATAATTCACCCCTCCACTTT. Protein: CASSYSMWHNNSPLHF.

In its sample, this clone was seen once. The chain has TRBV28 and TRBJ2-6; the D gene is possibly TRBD2 (6 bases). The germline V gene encodes CDR1 MDHEN and CDR2 SYDVKM. This CDR3 spans 17 amino acids. Trimming stripped 3 bases from V and 3 bases from J, with 15 bases between. Here the CDR3 DNA reads TGTGCCAGCAGTTTGGCAGGGTCGGGGGATGGGGCCAACGTCCTGACTTTC. It codes for CASSLAGSGDGANVLTF. The variable domain in full, with the rest retrieved from reference TRBV28 and TRBJ2-6, is DVKVTQSSRYLVKRTGEKVFLECVQDMDHENMFWYRQDPGLGLRLIYFSYDVKMKEKGDIPEGYSVSREKKERFSLILESASTNQTSMYLCASSLAGSGDGANVLTFGAGSRLTVL.

V gene TRBV11-2 combines with J gene TRBJ2-4; 7 nucleotides agree with TRBD1. CDR1 is SGHAT, CDR2 FQNNGV, per germline. V shed 1 base and J 5 bases; nucleotides not matched to a gene: 5. The CDR3 sequence is 15 residues long. The CDR3 region is CASSLGQGVENIQYF. The CDR3 DNA reads as TGTGCCAGCAGCTTAGGTCAGGGGGTGGAAAACATTCAGTACTTC.

The sample holds a few counts of this clone. The chain carries TRBV19 and TRBJ2-5; perhaps TRBD1 as D (5 bases). The CDR3 is 13 amino acids. Germline V gene sequence: CDR1 LNHDA, CDR2 SQIVND (reference sequence). The germline V and J ends were trimmed by 3 bases and 3 bases, with 8 bases remaining between them. This CDR3 is CASSMSREETQYF. The CDR3 DNA reads TGTGCCAGTAGTATGTCCAGGGAAGAGACCCAGTACTTC.

V is TRBV6-5 and J is TRBJ2-1; 13 positions match TRBD2. V trimming: 8 bases; J trimming: 2 bases; junction bases outside the gene matches: 3. This CDR3 spans 15 amino acids. Germline CDR1 is MNHEY and CDR2 is SVGAGI. The DNA of the CDR3 is TGTGCCAGCGTGACTAGCGGGAGGACCTACAATGAGCAGTTCTTC. Its protein is CASVTSGRTYNEQFF.

The chain links TRBV27 to TRBJ2-3; D might be TRBD1 (6 bases). V lost 0 bases, J lost 2 bases, and 18 bases lay in between. The CDR3 has 18 amino acids. CDR1 is MNHEY, CDR2 SMNVEV, per germline (reference sequence). CDR3 residues: CASSLSPPGAANTDTQYF. CDR3 nucleotide sequence: TGTGCCAGCAGTTTATCCCCTCCAGGGGCGGCCAACACAGATACGCAGTATTTT.

The chain recombines TRBV30 with TRBJ1-2, with D maybe TRBD1 (6 bases). There are 13 residues in the CDR3. V was trimmed by 0 bases and J by 7 bases, leaving 12 bases between them. The germline CDR1 and CDR2 sequences are GTSNPN and SVGIG (reference sequence). The CDR3 region is CAWSVGGGAGYTF. CDR3 nucleotide sequence: TGTGCCTGGAGTGTTGGTGGGGGGGCTGGCTACACCTTC. Filled out from reference TRBV30 and TRBJ1-2, the complete variable domain reads SQTIHQWPATLVQPVGSPLSLECTVEGTSNPNLYWYRQAAGRGLQLLFYSVGIGQISSEVPQNLSASRPQDRQFILSSKKLLLSDSGFYLCAWSVGGGAGYTFGSGTRLTVV.

The chain links TRBV5-1 to TRBJ2-7; TRBD1 matches at 7 bases. After removal of 4 bases from V and 1 base from J, the junction contained 8 bases not matched to a gene. Germline CDR1 SGHRS, CDR2 YFSETQ. The CDR3 has 15 amino acids. This chain's CDR3 is CASSVTPGQSYEQYF. CDR3 DNA: TGCGCCAGCAGCGTTACCCCGGGACAGTCCTACGAGCAGTACTTC.

This chain uses TRBV7-9 with TRBJ1-5; weak D call: TRBD1 (6 bases). Germline assignment: CDR1 SEHNR and CDR2 FQNEAQ (reference sequence). The CDR3 loop spans 13 amino acids. Trimming cost V 5 bases and J 4 bases, with 9 bases left between them. This chain's CDR3 is CASSNDRNQPQHF. The CDR3 DNA follows: TGTGCCAGCAGCAACGACAGGAATCAGCCCCAGCATTTT.

The rearrangement joins TRBV4-3 to TRBJ2-1; 9 bases align to TRBD2. V lost 0 bases, J lost 7 bases, and 13 bases stayed unmatched. This CDR3 is built from 18 residues. Germline CDR1 and CDR2: LGHNA and YSLEER. CDR3 in amino acids: CASSQEIGIAGETNEQFF. CDR3 bases: TGCGCCAGCAGCCAAGAAATAGGAATAGCGGGAGAGACGAATGAGCAGTTCTTC.

This clone has just a few counts. This sequence joins TRBV4-1 and TRBJ2-7; tentative D call: TRBD2 (5 bases). This CDR3 has 14 amino acids. Deletions cut 8 bases from V and 3 bases from J, with 17 bases between. CDR1 is MGHRA, CDR2 YSYEKL, per germline. The CDR3: CASARATPNYEQYF. CDR3 bases: TGCGCCAGCGCGCGGGCGACCCCTAACTACGAGCAGTACTTC.

This clone was counted between two and nine times. The J gene is TRBJ2-7, the V gene TRBV20-1, with no clear D. The V end lost 2 bases, the J end lost 12 bases, and 14 bases lay between the germline ends. Germline loops: CDR1 DFQATT, CDR2 SNEGSKA (reference sequence). The CDR3 is 11 amino acids. The CDR3 DNA is TGCAGTGCTAGAAACACCTCACCCTTGTACTTC. It encodes CSARNTSPLYF.

J is TRBJ2-3 and V is TRBV6-5; 12 bases align to TRBD2. J was trimmed by 6 bases and V by 6 bases; bases with no gene match: 7. Per the germline V gene, CDR1 is MNHEY and CDR2 is SVGAGI. This CDR3 region has 15 residues. This CDR3 reads CASRRLAGAGDTQYF. CDR3 nucleotides: TGTGCCAGCAGAAGACTAGCGGGGGCCGGGGATACGCAGTATTTT.

In this sample, this clone turned up once. CDR3 DNA: TGTGCCAGCAGCCTCGGCGGGAACACAGATACGCAGTATTTT. Amino acid sequence: CASSLGGNTDTQYF. The chain recombines TRBV7-3 with TRBJ2-3; a weak D match, TRBD2 (6 bases). Germline CDR1 is SGHTA and CDR2 is FQGTGA. V was trimmed by 5 bases and J by 2 bases, leaving 11 bases between them. This CDR3 is built from 14 residues.

This clone was seen just once. The J gene is TRBJ2-2, the V gene TRBV7-6; weak D call: TRBD2 (5 bases). The V end lost 2 bases, the J end lost 1 base, and 5 bases lay between the germline ends. This CDR3 contains 14 residues. The germline V gene has CDR1 SGHVS and CDR2 FNYEAQ. The CDR3 DNA reads TGTGCCAGCAGCTTAAGCGGGAACACCGGGGAGCTGTTTTTT. Its translation is CASSLSGNTGELFF.

This clone was observed a few times. V usage is TRBV6-5 and J usage is TRBJ1-3, with 7 positions matching TRBD1. V was pared by 2 bases and J by 4 bases, with 2 bases of the junction left unmatched. Germline assignment: CDR1 MNHEY and CDR2 SVGAGI. This CDR3 has 14 residues. The chain's CDR3 is CASSYRGPGNTIYF. CDR3 nucleotide sequence: TGTGCCAGCAGTTACAGGGGGCCAGGAAACACCATATATTTT.

The V and J genes are TRBV20-1 and TRBJ2-1, with unresolved D. The CDR3 covers 10 residues. Trimming removed 6 bases from V and 9 bases from J, with 9 bases in between. Looked up from germline, CDR1 is DFQATT and CDR2 is SNEGSKA (reference sequence). CDR3 protein: CSASYGEQFF. In nucleotides, the CDR3 is TGCAGTGCCTCCTACGGTGAGCAGTTCTTC.

This sequence joins TRBV5-1 and TRBJ1-1; TRBD1 aligns across 12 bases. Germline V CDR1 and CDR2: SGHRS, YFSETQ. V lost 0 bases to trimming and J lost 1 base; unmatched junction nucleotides: 1. There are 16 residues in the CDR3. The CDR3 DNA is TGCGCCAGCAGCTTGGGGGACAGGGGGCGGAACACTGAAGCTTTCTTT. Amino acids: CASSLGDRGRNTEAFF.

The chain recombines TRBV5-6 with TRBJ1-2, with 7 bases identical to TRBD1. V lost 0 bases and J lost 4; bases outside the gene matches: 3. Germline loops: CDR1 SGHDT, CDR2 YYEEEE. CDR3 size: 14 residues. The CDR3 sequence: CASSLGDRAYGYTF. The CDR3 nucleotides read TGTGCCAGCAGCTTGGGTGACAGGGCCTATGGCTACACCTTC.

This chain joins TRBV11-3 and TRBJ1-2, with D unresolved. The CDR3 is 15 amino acids. The V gene lost 5 bases and the J gene lost 12 bases, with 25 bases spanning the gap. The germline V gene has CDR1 SGHNT and CDR2 YENEEA. Here the CDR3 reads CASSRRPEGTMANTF. CDR3 nucleotide sequence: TGTGCCAGCAGCCGCCGCCCCGAAGGAACTATGGCTAACACCTTC. Using reference TRBV11-3 and TRBJ1-2 for the parts outside the CDR3, the full variable domain is EAGVVQSPRYKIIEKKQPVAFWCNPISGHNTLYWYLQNLGQGPELLIRYENEEAVDDSQLPKDRFSAERLKGVDSTLKIQPAELGDSAVYLCASSRRPEGTMANTFGSGTRLTVV.

The V gene is TRBV28, the J gene TRBJ1-2, with 10 bases matching TRBD1. CDR1 is MDHEN and CDR2 is SYDVKM in the germline V gene. CDR3 size: 15 residues. Trimming at V came to 5 bases and at J to 8 bases, leaving 11 bases not matched to a gene. The CDR3 bases are TGTGCCAGCAGTCTCCGGACAGGGGGATTGGTCGGCTACACCTTC. This translates into CASSLRTGGLVGYTF.

Ten or more counts support this clone. The J gene is TRBJ1-6, the V gene TRBV10-3, with D possibly TRBD1 on 5 matching bases. Germline V gene sequence: CDR1 ENHRY, CDR2 SYGVKD. V lost 5 bases and J lost 6, with 11 bases in between. The CDR3 is 14 residues long. Written as DNA, the CDR3 is TGTGCCATCAGTCCTCCGGGGGGTAATTCACCCCTCCACTTT. This sequence encodes CAISPPGGNSPLHF.

The chain couples TRBV5-6 to TRBJ2-7; TRBD2 matches at 10 bases. CDR3 length: 16 residues. Trimming at V came to 0 bases and at J to 3 bases, leaving 6 bases not matched to a gene. Germline-derived CDR1 and CDR2 are SGHDT and YYEEEE. The CDR3 spells CASSLGGSSGSYEQYF. The CDR3 DNA reads TGTGCCAGCAGCTTGGGGGGTTCTAGCGGGAGCTACGAGCAGTACTTC. The entire variable domain, with the rest obtained from reference TRBV5-6 and TRBJ2-7, is as follows: DAGVTQSPTHLIKTRGQQVTLRCSPKSGHDTVSWYQQALGQGPQFIFQYYEEEERQRGNFPDRFSGHQFPNYSSELNVNALLLGDSALYLCASSLGGSSGSYEQYFGPGTRLTVT.

This clone was seen a few times. The V and J genes are TRBV6-1 and TRBJ1-2; no clear D gene. CDR1 and CDR2 from the germline V gene are MNHNS and SASEGT. V dropped 3 bases and J dropped 5 bases, with 13 bases sitting between them. The CDR3 extends over 14 amino acids. CDR3 sequence (DNA): TGTGCCAGCAGTGACCGCTTCGTCGGGTATGGCTACACCTTC. Protein sequence: CASSDRFVGYGYTF.

This chain joins TRBV7-9 and TRBJ1-4, with D perhaps matching TRBD1 (5 bases). The CDR3 contains 16 residues. V was trimmed by 1 base and J by 0 bases, leaving 9 bases between them. The germline gives CDR1 SEHNR, CDR2 FQNEAQ (reference sequence). The CDR3 region is CASSLVTGTTNEKLFF. CDR3 sequence (DNA): TGTGCCAGCAGCTTAGTTACAGGAACAACTAATGAAAAACTGTTTTTT.

This chain connects TRBV11-3 to TRBJ2-1; weak D call: TRBD1 (5 bases). Germline V gene data show CDR1 as SGHNT and CDR2 as YENEEA. This CDR3 comprises 14 residues. Trimming shortened V by 8 bases and J by 1 base, and 12 bases separated the two germline ends. CDR3 DNA sequence: TGTGCCAGCGGGCAGGGTTTGTCCTACAATGAGCAGTTCTTC. Residues: CASGQGLSYNEQFF.

This clone was counted only a few times. CDR3 sequence reads: CASSFGTSRSYEQYF. The CDR3 DNA reads TGTGCCAGCAGCTTTGGGACTAGCCGCTCCTACGAGCAGTACTTC. This chain uses TRBV7-6 with TRBJ2-7; TRBD2 matches 9 bases. Germline lookup yields CDR1 SGHVS and CDR2 FNYEAQ. Losses at the gene ends were 3 bases for V and 0 bases for J; bases not matched to a gene: 3. The CDR3 extends over 15 amino acids.

The chain is built from TRBV30 and TRBJ2-1; no clear D. This CDR3 has 12 amino acids. The V and J ends lost 2 bases and 7 bases respectively, with 9 bases between them. The germline CDR1 and CDR2 sequences are GTSNPN and SVGIG (reference sequence). The CDR3 sequence: CAWSLRVNEQFF. DNA for the CDR3: TGTGCCTGGAGTCTACGGGTGAATGAGCAGTTCTTC.

The chain employs TRBV29-1 and TRBJ2-6; 8 positions agree with TRBD1. Germline trimming cut 6 bases from V and 4 bases from J; bases unmatched to any gene: 8. Germline values: CDR1 SQVTM, CDR2 ANQGSEA. The CDR3 covers 15 residues. CDR3 region: CSVTTGAAGANVLTF. The CDR3 nucleotides read TGCAGCGTCACGACAGGGGCGGCAGGGGCCAACGTCCTGACTTTC. Together with reference TRBV29-1 and TRBJ2-6, the CDR3 gives the full variable domain: SAVISQKPSRDICQRGTSLTIQCQVDSQVTMMFWYRQQPGQSLTLIATANQGSEATYESGFVIDKFPISRPNLTFSTLTVSNMSPEDSSIYLCSVTTGAAGANVLTFGAGSRLTVL.

This clone was counted only a few times. This sequence joins TRBV3-1 (or the pseudogene TRBV3-2) and TRBJ1-1; 7 nucleotides agree with TRBD1. CDR1 and CDR2 from the germline V gene are LGHDT and YNNKEL (reference sequence). The CDR3 contains 13 residues. J was trimmed by 11 bases and V by 6 bases; bases with no gene match: 12. The CDR3 loop is CASRQSQGWDAFF. The CDR3 DNA reads TGTGCCAGCAGACAGTCACAGGGGTGGGACGCTTTCTTT.

The chain has TRBV10-1 and TRBJ2-5, with D unclear. The germline gives CDR1 WNHNN, CDR2 SYGVQD (reference sequence). The germline V and J ends were trimmed by 4 bases and 5 bases, with 11 bases remaining between them. The CDR3 is 13 residues long. The CDR3 DNA reads TGCGCCAGCAGTGCACCGACTGCGGAGACCCAGTACTTC. Protein: CASSAPTAETQYF.